One sample yielded the 19 T cell receptor beta chains listed below, sequenced in a study of neurological immune-mediated disorders (dated by TCRdb to about 2019). To prepare the library, 5' RACE was applied. The run used an Illumina HiSeq 2500. TCRdb passed the public sequencing reads through fastp at Q25 and MiXCR, retaining productive beta sequences. Entries are consolidated by CDR3 protein sequence, retaining the most common genes and DNA. Across this sample there are about 95,000 distinct CDR3 sequences, with 3% to 4% seen only once. The ten largest make up roughly 6.4% of the sample. The sample comprised PBMCs. These receptors all come from a woman aged 18-30 years with multiple sclerosis.

The table lists this clonotype with many counts. V is TRBV2 and J is TRBJ2-7; D perhaps matches TRBD2 (5 bases). The CDR3 consists of 12 residues. Trimming shortened V by 5 bases and J by 3 bases, and 8 bases separated the two germline ends. Germline values: CDR1 SNHLY, CDR2 FYNNEI. The CDR3 bases are TGTGCCAGCAGTTGGACTTTCTACGAGCAGTACTTC. This gives the protein CASSWTFYEQYF.

This clonotype was detected many times. The rearrangement joins TRBV20-1 to TRBJ1-4; a weak D match, TRBD1 (5 bases). The CDR3 totals 17 residues. From germline, CDR1 is DFQATT and CDR2 SNEGSKA (reference sequence). The V gene lost 0 bases and the J gene lost 3 bases, with 17 bases spanning the gap. DNA of the CDR3: TGCAGTGCTAGAGATGCCCGGGGCGCGGGGGCTAATGAAAAACTGTTTTTT. Protein product: CSARDARGAGANEKLFF.

There are many counts of this clonotype. The chain uses TRBV6-5 and TRBJ2-7; 7 bases line up with TRBD1. Trimming cost V 6 bases and J 1 base; bases outside gene matches: 6. The germline V gene has CDR1 MNHEY and CDR2 SVGAGI. The CDR3 loop spans 14 amino acids. Written as DNA, the CDR3 is TGTGCCAGCAGCCGAGACAGGGTTTCCTACGAGCAGTACTTC. It specifies CASSRDRVSYEQYF.

This clonotype was recorded at least ten times. The chain joins TRBV12-3 or TRBV12-4 to TRBJ1-2, with TRBD1 matching 9 bases. The ends lost 10 bases at V and 4 bases at J; junction bases unmatched: 7. The CDR3 spans 13 residues. The CDR3 sequence: CATRDRVGYGYTF. CDR3 coding DNA: TGTGCCACCCGGGACAGGGTGGGCTATGGCTACACCTTC.

This clonotype was counted ten times or more. One junction end disagrees with the germline gene, perhaps due to a read error. CDR3 residues: CASSLAGGGPDTQYF. As DNA, the CDR3 is TGTGCCAGCAGCCTAGCGGGGGGGGGCCCAGATACGCAGTATTTT. J is TRBJ2-3 and V is TRBV7-2; 12 nucleotides agree with TRBD2. Germline CDR1 and CDR2: SGHTA and FQGNSA. The CDR3 is 15 residues long.

This clonotype was picked up many times. This sequence joins TRBV6-2 or TRBV6-3 and TRBJ1-5; no clear D gene. Trimming left V 2 bases short and J 4 bases short, with 9 bases between. The CDR3 has 14 amino acids. In germline, CDR1 is MNHEY, CDR2 SVGEGT. The CDR3 is CASSYDMSNQPQHF. The CDR3 DNA reads as TGTGCCAGCAGTTACGACATGTCTAATCAGCCCCAGCATTTT.

This clonotype occurred many times. The V and J genes are TRBV7-2 and TRBJ2-3; D ambiguous. CDR1 is SGHTA and CDR2 is FQGNSA in the germline V gene. The CDR3 spans 13 residues. Between the trimmed V and J ends, which lost 2 bases and 2 bases, there was a span of 5 bases. The CDR3 spells CASSLTATDTQYF. The CDR3 nucleotides read TGTGCCAGCAGCTTAACAGCCACAGATACGCAGTATTTT.

At least ten counts were recorded for this clonotype. The V call is TRBV6-5, the J call TRBJ2-1, with 11 bases matching TRBD1. The junction had 8 bases not matched to a gene; V was cut back by 2 bases and J by 5 bases. Germline values: CDR1 MNHEY, CDR2 SVGAGI. The length of the CDR3 is 17 residues. The CDR3 coding sequence is TGTGCCAGCAGTTACCATGTGGGACAGGGGGGGGACAATGAGCAGTTCTTC. Translation: CASSYHVGQGGDNEQFF.

This clonotype was counted ten times or more. V gene TRBV4-1 combines with J gene TRBJ1-5; the D gene is possibly TRBD1 (5 bases). Germline V gene lookup returns CDR1 MGHRA and CDR2 YSYEKL. The V and J ends lost 4 bases and 6 bases respectively, with 16 bases between them. The CDR3 totals 15 residues. CDR3: CASSPNPQRGQPQHF. Here the CDR3 DNA reads TGCGCCAGCAGCCCAAACCCACAAAGGGGTCAGCCCCAGCATTTT.

This clonotype was detected many times. The rearrangement links TRBV20-1 to TRBJ2-1; TRBD2 might be the D (5 bases). CDR1 is DFQATT, CDR2 SNEGSKA, per germline (reference sequence). Trimming cost V 5 bases and J 6 bases, with 11 bases left between them. There are 12 residues in the CDR3. CDR3 sequence reads: CSAEDSPNEQFF. CDR3 coding DNA: TGCAGTGCTGAGGACTCCCCCAATGAGCAGTTCTTC.

J is TRBJ2-6 and V is TRBV7-8; 7 nucleotides agree with TRBD2. The germline gives CDR1 SGHVS, CDR2 FQNEAQ. This CDR3 is built from 20 residues. V dropped 6 bases and J dropped 2; count of bases not matched to a gene: 19. CDR3 bases: TGTGCCAGCAGAAGGCAGTTAAGGGAGGGTACCCTAACTGGGGCCAACGTCCTGACTTTC. Its protein product is CASRRQLREGTLTGANVLTF. Using reference TRBV7-8 and TRBJ2-6 for the parts outside the CDR3, the full variable domain is GAGVSQSPRYKVAKRGQDVALRCDPISGHVSLFWYQQALGQGPEFLTYFQNEAQLDKSGLPSDRFFAERPEGSVSTLKIQRTQQEDSAVYLCASRRQLREGTLTGANVLTFGAGSRLTVL.

This clonotype appeared many times. The V and J genes are TRBV10-2 and TRBJ1-2, with unresolved D. CDR1 is WSHSY and CDR2 is SAAADI in the germline V gene. CDR3 length: 13 residues. V dropped 2 bases and J dropped 2 bases, with 6 bases sitting between them. The CDR3 coding sequence is TGCGCCAGCAGTGAGCTCCAGAACTATGGCTACACCTTC. This gives the protein CASSELQNYGYTF.

This clonotype appeared many times. The chain recombines TRBV13 with TRBJ2-7, with D possibly being TRBD2 (6 bases). Deletions cut 5 bases from V and 1 base from J, with 15 bases between. This CDR3 has 15 residues. Germline V gene sequence: CDR1 PRHDT, CDR2 FYEKMQ (reference sequence). DNA of the CDR3: TGTGCCAGCAGCGGGACTGGCCAGGCTTCCTACGAGCAGTACTTC. It is translated as CASSGTGQASYEQYF.

There are many counts of this clonotype. The J gene is TRBJ2-1, the V gene TRBV6-2 or TRBV6-3; 7 bases are a match to TRBD2. Germline CDR1 and CDR2: MNHEY and SVGEGT. CDR3 length: 15 residues. Unmatched junction bases numbered 4, after V lost 5 bases and J lost 0 bases. CDR3 in amino acids: CASSSGESSYNEQFF. Here the CDR3 DNA reads TGTGCCAGCAGTAGCGGGGAGAGCTCCTACAATGAGCAGTTCTTC.

This clonotype has at least ten counts. The chain links TRBV2 to TRBJ1-5; no reliable D call. Germline values: CDR1 SNHLY, CDR2 FYNNEI. This CDR3 spans 14 amino acids. Trimming pared 8 bases from V and 2 bases from J, leaving 13 bases between. Written as DNA, the CDR3 is TGTGCCAGCGGGGTCGAGCTTGGCAATCAGCCCCAGCATTTT. Translation: CASGVELGNQPQHF.

In its sample, this clonotype was seen many times. The chain links TRBV6-2 or TRBV6-3 to TRBJ1-2; 8 positions agree with TRBD1. The CDR3 length is 14 residues. Germline V gene data show CDR1 as MNHEY and CDR2 as SVGEGT. V lost 5 bases to trimming and J lost 6 bases; unmatched junction nucleotides: 8. The CDR3 here is CASSPWTGIDGYTF. DNA for the CDR3: TGTGCCAGCAGTCCCTGGACAGGGATCGATGGCTACACCTTC.

This clonotype was counted many times. The chain carries TRBV4-1 and TRBJ1-2, with TRBD1 matching 9 bases. V lost 3 bases to trimming and J lost 2 bases; unmatched junction nucleotides: 1. Germline CDR1 MGHRA, CDR2 YSYEKL. The CDR3 extends over 14 amino acids. The CDR3 coding sequence is TGCGCCAGCAGCCACGGACAGGGGAACTATGGCTACACCTTC. Translation gives CASSHGQGNYGYTF.

This clonotype showed up many times. This chain links TRBV12-3 or TRBV12-4 with TRBJ1-5, with unresolved D. Trimming pared 3 bases from V and 0 bases from J, leaving 9 bases between. The CDR3 covers 15 residues. CDR3 nucleotide sequence: TGTGCCAGCAGTTTCTCGGGGTTTAGCAATCAGCCCCAGCATTTT. It encodes CASSFSGFSNQPQHF.

The sample holds a few counts of this clonotype. Since a much larger clone is just one base distant, this may be a read error. The J gene is TRBJ2-7, the V gene TRBV3-1, with D perhaps being TRBD1 or TRBD2 (6 bases each). Germline values: CDR1 LGHDT, CDR2 YNNKEL (reference sequence). Trimming shortened V by 1 base and J by 6 bases, and 13 bases separated the two germline ends. This CDR3 comprises 14 residues. The CDR3 DNA follows: TGTGCCAGCAGCCAAGTAAAGGGGGACTCCGAGCAGTACTTC. It codes for CASSQVKGDSEQYF.